A selection of T cell receptor beta chains follows, all from one sample in a study of blood T cell repertoires in COVID-19. Data came from immunoSEQ multiplex PCR; TCRdb stores just in-frame clones and leaves some out. This sample has some 190,000 clones, with around four fifths found just once. Sequencing input: peripheral blood. Receptors were obtained from a woman aged 70 to 79 with active or convalescent COVID-19. The CDR3 runs from the conserved cysteine through the conserved F or W. The order of the fields is D gene, CDR3 length, J gene, clone size, V gene, CDR3 protein, CDR3 DNA. D genes are given only for firm matches. The listing skips clone size in some rows; elsewhere it reads once, few, many or a size class.

TRBD1,14,TRBJ2-1,NA,TRBV6-4,CARIRDREESEQFF,TGTGCCAGAATCCGGGACAGGGAGGAGAGTGAGCAGTTCTTC
TRBD2,17,TRBJ2-1,NA,TRBV14,CASSPQGGLAGKNEQFF,TGTGCCAGCAGCCCCCAAGGTGGACTAGCGGGAAAAAATGAGCAGTTCTTC
TRBD2,15,TRBJ2-3,NA,TRBV6-5,CASSSLAGGPQAQYF,TGTGCCAGCAGTAGTTTAGCGGGAGGGCCGCAGGCGCAGTATTTT
TRBD2,14,TRBJ2-7,NA,TRBV6-4,CASREREGLDEQYF,TGTGCCAGCAGGGAGCGGGAGGGCCTCGACGAGCAGTACTTC
TRBD2,17,TRBJ2-1,NA,TRBV11-2,CASSLPAPGTTDNEQFF,TGTGCCAGCAGCTTACCGGCCCCCGGGACTACAGACAATGAGCAGTTCTTC
NA,14,TRBJ1-1,NA,TRBV18,CASSPGGGNTEAFF,TGTGCCAGCTCACCAGGGGGGGGGAACACTGAAGCTTTCTTT
NA,15,TRBJ1-2,NA,TRBV5-4,CASSLGQQGGYGYTF,TGTGCCAGCAGCTTGGGCCAACAGGGCGGCTATGGCTACACCTTC
NA,15,TRBJ1-1,NA,TRBV29-1,CSAPVGGAGRTEAFF,TGCAGCGCCCCGGTCGGGGGGGCGGGGAGGACTGAAGCTTTCTTT
TRBD2,16,TRBJ2-1,NA,TRBV18,CASSPLSGASYNEQFF,TGTGCCAGCTCACCTCTTAGCGGGGCCTCCTACAATGAGCAGTTCTTC
NA,16,TRBJ2-1,NA,TRBV4-1,CASSQDGGSDINEQFF,TGCGCCAGCAGCCAAGATGGGGGGAGCGATATCAATGAGCAGTTCTTC
TRBD2,18,TRBJ2-4,NA,TRBV28,CASSSTSGRAGAKNIQYF,TGTGCCAGCAGTAGTACTAGCGGGAGGGCCGGGGCCAAAAACATTCAGTACTTC
TRBD1,12,TRBJ2-7,once,TRBV27,CASRDRDYEQYF,TGTGCCAGCAGAGACAGGGACTACGAGCAGTACTTC
TRBD2,14,TRBJ2-3,NA,TRBV20-1,CSASSPGGTDTQYF,TGCAGTGCTAGTTCTCCGGGAGGGACAGATACGCAGTATTTT
TRBD2,16,TRBJ2-1,NA,TRBV5-1,CASSLTSGSSYNEQFF,TGCGCCAGCAGCTTGACTAGCGGGAGCTCCTACAATGAGCAGTTCTTC
NA,14,TRBJ1-5,NA,TRBV6-5,CASSLVGGNQPQHF,TGTGCCAGCAGTCTGGTCGGGGGCAATCAGCCCCAGCATTTT
TRBD2,20,TRBJ2-1,few,TRBV7-3,CASSLTSGLVGKSSYNEQFF,TGTGCCAGCAGCTTAACGTCGGGACTAGTCGGAAAGAGCTCCTACAATGAGCAGTTCTTC
TRBD1,15,TRBJ1-5,NA,TRBV15,CATSRDRGLGQPQHF,TGTGCCACCAGCAGAGACAGGGGGCTTGGTCAGCCCCAGCATTTT
NA,13,TRBJ2-7,NA,TRBV20-1,CSASPSESYEQYF,TGCAGTGCTAGTCCCTCGGAGTCCTACGAGCAGTACTTC
NA,15,TRBJ2-7,NA,TRBV18,CASSPRDSSIYEQYF,TGTGCCAGCTCACCAAGGGACTCCTCCATCTACGAGCAGTACTTC
TRBD2,14,TRBJ2-7,NA,TRBV3-1/TRBV3-2,CASSTSGTEREQYF,TGTGCCAGCAGCACTAGCGGGACGGAACGCGAGCAGTACTTC
TRBD2,15,TRBJ2-2,NA,TRBV19,CASSISGMAHGELFF,TGTGCCAGTAGTATTAGCGGGATGGCACACGGGGAGCTGTTTTTT
TRBD2,16,TRBJ2-4,few,TRBV27,CASSGMLAGVKNIQYF,TGTGCCAGCAGTGGCATGCTAGCGGGAGTCAAAAACATTCAGTACTTC
TRBD2,17,TRBJ2-3,NA,TRBV11-3,CASSLGSGRILSDTQYF,TGTGCCAGCAGCTTAGGTAGCGGGAGGATTTTATCAGATACGCAGTATTTT
TRBD1,13,TRBJ1-2,few,TRBV6-5,CASSRQGSYGYTF,TGTGCCAGCAGTAGACAGGGAAGCTATGGCTACACCTTC
NA,15,TRBJ2-5,once,TRBV14,CASSRAGWYQETQYF,TGTGCCAGCAGCCGGGCGGGATGGTACCAAGAGACCCAGTACTTC
TRBD1,15,TRBJ1-6,NA,TRBV4-1,CASSRGQGASSPLHF,TGCGCCAGCAGCCGGGGACAGGGAGCTTCTTCACCCCTCCACTTT
TRBD1,14,TRBJ2-1,NA,TRBV19,CASSLDRGNNEQFF,TGTGCCAGTAGTTTGGACAGGGGCAACAATGAGCAGTTCTTC
NA,17,TRBJ2-7,NA,TRBV18,CASSPTALAGRTYEQYF,TGTGCCAGCTCACCCACCGCCCTCGCGGGGCGGACCTACGAGCAGTACTTC
NA,14,TRBJ2-5,NA,TRBV18,CASSPGGQAETQYF,TGTGCCAGCTCACCAGGGGGCCAGGCAGAGACCCAGTACTTC
NA,14,TRBJ1-5,NA,TRBV28,CASSFGYSNQPQHF,TGTGCCAGCAGTTTCGGTTATAGCAATCAGCCCCAGCATTTT
NA,12,TRBJ2-1,NA,TRBV7-9,CTPGITYNEQFF,TGCACCCCAGGGATCACCTACAATGAGCAGTTCTTC
TRBD2,13,TRBJ2-1,NA,TRBV29-1,CSVGTSTYNEQFF,TGCAGCGTTGGGACTAGCACTTACAATGAGCAGTTCTTC
NA,14,TRBJ1-1,NA,TRBV6-6,CASSYRGGGTEAFF,TGTGCCAGCAGTTACCGAGGGGGGGGGACTGAAGCTTTCTTT
NA,15,TRBJ2-3,NA,TRBV28,CASRANPPTTDTQYF,TGTGCCAGCAGAGCGAATCCACCCACCACAGATACGCAGTATTTT
NA,14,TRBJ1-5,NA,TRBV7-9,CASSLGDWGQPQHF,TGTGCCAGCAGCTTGGGGGACTGGGGTCAGCCCCAGCATTTT
TRBD1,15,TRBJ2-7,once,TRBV19,CASSIGTGEFHEQYF,TGTGCCAGTAGTATAGGGACAGGGGAATTCCACGAGCAGTACTTC
TRBD1,15,TRBJ1-1,NA,TRBV6-1,CASSEGPGGLTEAFF,TGTGCCAGCAGTGAAGGTCCAGGGGGCCTCACTGAAGCTTTCTTT
NA,13,TRBJ1-2,NA,TRBV7-9,CASSLEGASGYTF,TGTGCCAGCAGCTTAGAAGGGGCTTCGGGCTACACCTTC
NA,17,TRBJ1-6,NA,TRBV7-3,CASSLNPAGFSNSPLHF,TGTGCCAGCAGCTTAAACCCCGCAGGGTTCAGTAATTCACCCCTCCACTTT
TRBD2,17,TRBJ2-7,NA,TRBV7-9,CASSLGGTSGANYEQYF,TGTGCCAGCAGCTTAGGGGGGACTAGCGGAGCAAACTACGAGCAGTACTTC
NA,15,TRBJ2-2,NA,TRBV2,CASSEGRARTGELFF,TGTGCCAGCAGTGAGGGCAGGGCGCGTACCGGGGAGCTGTTTTTT
NA,13,TRBJ2-6,NA,TRBV6-5,CASSRGGANVLTF,TGTGCCAGCAGCAGGGGTGGGGCCAACGTCCTGACTTTC
TRBD2,14,TRBJ2-7,many,TRBV19,CASSMAGGGYEQYF,TGTGCCAGTAGTATGGCCGGCGGGGGGTACGAGCAGTACTTC
TRBD1,14,TRBJ2-7,NA,TRBV11-2,CASSLPGQGYEQYF,TGTGCCAGCAGCTTACCGGGACAGGGCTACGAGCAGTACTTC
TRBD2,15,TRBJ2-7,NA,TRBV9,CASSVDTSGSGAQYF,TGTGCCAGCAGCGTAGACACTAGCGGGAGTGGGGCGCAGTACTTC
TRBD2,14,TRBJ2-1,NA,TRBV27,CASRTPSGYNEQFF,TGTGCCAGCAGGACCCCTAGCGGTTACAATGAGCAGTTCTTC
TRBD1,15,TRBJ1-5,NA,TRBV6-5,CASSYKQGARQPQHF,TGTGCCAGCAGTTACAAACAGGGGGCGAGGCAGCCCCAGCATTTT
TRBD1,14,TRBJ2-5,NA,TRBV18,CASSPGQGGETQYF,TGTGCCAGCTCACCGGGACAGGGAGGGGAGACCCAGTACTTC
TRBD2,12,TRBJ2-1,NA,TRBV5-1,CASSRDYNEQFF,TGCGCCAGCAGCCGGGACTATAATGAGCAGTTCTTC
NA,14,TRBJ1-2,NA,TRBV6-5,CASSGQGLNYGYTF,TGTGCCAGCAGCGGACAAGGCCTTAACTATGGCTACACCTTC
NA,12,TRBJ2-7,NA,TRBV29-1,CSVEDSGYEQYF,TGCAGCGTTGAAGATTCGGGGTACGAGCAGTACTTC
TRBD2,15,TRBJ2-2,NA,TRBV6-6,CASSSGTKSGGELFF,TGTGCCAGCAGCTCCGGGACTAAGTCAGGCGGGGAGCTGTTTTTT
TRBD2,14,TRBJ2-7,NA,TRBV9,CASSVSGTTREQYF,TGTGCCAGCAGCGTATCCGGGACTACCCGCGAGCAGTACTTC